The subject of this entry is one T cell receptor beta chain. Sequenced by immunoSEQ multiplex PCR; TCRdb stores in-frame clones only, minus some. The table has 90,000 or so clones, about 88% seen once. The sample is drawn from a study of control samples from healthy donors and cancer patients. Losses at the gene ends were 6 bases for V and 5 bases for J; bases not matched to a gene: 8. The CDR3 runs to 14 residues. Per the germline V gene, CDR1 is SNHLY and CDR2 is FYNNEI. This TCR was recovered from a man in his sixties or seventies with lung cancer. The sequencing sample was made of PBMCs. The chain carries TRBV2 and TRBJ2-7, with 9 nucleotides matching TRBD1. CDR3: CASRKERTGDEQYF. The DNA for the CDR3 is TGTGCCAGCAGAAAAGAGAGGACAGGGGACGAGCAGTACTTC.